This T cell receptor beta chain came from a study of cytomegalovirus exposure and HLA in healthy donors. Study-level results: The authors considered a cluster of highly shared sequence variants likely to be a sequencing artifact. The study designated roughly 160 TCR beta chains cytomegalovirus-associated.

With 5 bases removed from V and 8 bases from J, the gap between germline ends came to 21 bases. This CDR3 is 15 amino acids long. The germline V gene encodes CDR1 SGHTA and CDR2 FQGNSA. The donors (healthy individuals) were bone marrow donors. On this clone itself: Its matching antigen is unknown.

The PCR had 60 Vbeta and 13 Jbeta primers. Original analysis: A follow-up analysis tallied about 88 million unique TCR beta chains, roughly 9.9 million shared. The assay was immunoSEQ multiplex PCR, and TCRdb's table has in-frame clones only and misses some. The V and J calls and clone size are taken from that table; D and trimming were inferred from the DNA. Of approximately 120,000 clones listed, 81% are singletons. Sequencing was done on a sample of PBMCs. The origin of this receptor is a man between 18 and 35 years old in good health and CMV-seropositive. V is TRBV7-2 and J is TRBJ2-5; maybe TRBD2 (7 bases). The CDR3 DNA follows: TGTGCCAGCAGCCCCTTAAGGGGGGGGGAACACACCCAGTACTTC. Its translation is CASSPLRGGEHTQYF.